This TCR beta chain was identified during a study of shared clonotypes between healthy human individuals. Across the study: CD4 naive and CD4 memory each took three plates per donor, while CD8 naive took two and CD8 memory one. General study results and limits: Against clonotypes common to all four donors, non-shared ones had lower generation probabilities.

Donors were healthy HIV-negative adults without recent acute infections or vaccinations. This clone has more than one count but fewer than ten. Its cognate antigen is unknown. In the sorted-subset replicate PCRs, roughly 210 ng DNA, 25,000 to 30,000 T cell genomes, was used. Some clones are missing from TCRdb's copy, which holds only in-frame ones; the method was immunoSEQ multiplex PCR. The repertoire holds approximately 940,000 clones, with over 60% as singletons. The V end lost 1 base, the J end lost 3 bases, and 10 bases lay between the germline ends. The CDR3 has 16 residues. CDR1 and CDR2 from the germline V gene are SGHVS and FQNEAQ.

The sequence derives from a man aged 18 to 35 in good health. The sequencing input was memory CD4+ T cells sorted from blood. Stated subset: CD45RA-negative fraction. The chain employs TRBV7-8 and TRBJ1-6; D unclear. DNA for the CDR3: TGTGCCAGCAGCTTAGAAGGCGCCCTCTATAATTCACCCCTCCACTTT. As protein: CASSLEGALYNSPLHF.